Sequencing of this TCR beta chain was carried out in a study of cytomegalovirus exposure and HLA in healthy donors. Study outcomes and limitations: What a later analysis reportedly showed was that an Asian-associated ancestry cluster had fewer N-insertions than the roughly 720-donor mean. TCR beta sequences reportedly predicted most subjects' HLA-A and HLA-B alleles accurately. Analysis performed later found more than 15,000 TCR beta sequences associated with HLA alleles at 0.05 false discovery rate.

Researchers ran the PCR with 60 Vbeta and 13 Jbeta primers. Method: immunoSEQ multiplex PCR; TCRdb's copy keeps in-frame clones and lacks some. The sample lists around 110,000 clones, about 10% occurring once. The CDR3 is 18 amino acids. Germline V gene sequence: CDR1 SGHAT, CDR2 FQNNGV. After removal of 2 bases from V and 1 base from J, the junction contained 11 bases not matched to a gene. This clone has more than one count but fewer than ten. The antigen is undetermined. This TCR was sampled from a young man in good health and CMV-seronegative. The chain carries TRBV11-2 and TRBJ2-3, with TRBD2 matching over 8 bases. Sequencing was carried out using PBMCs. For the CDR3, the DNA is TGTGCCAGCAGCTTAAGGTCACGGGGGGGTAGAGGCACAGATACGCAGTATTTT. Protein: CASSLRSRGGRGTDTQYF.